Below, 22 T cell receptor beta chains from the same sample are listed, as sequenced in a study of graft-versus-host responses after intestinal transplantation. No antigens are known for them. Some clones are missing from TCRdb's copy, which holds only in-frame ones; the method was immunoSEQ multiplex PCR. The profile covers approximately 75,000 clones, with 85% to 90% appearing a single time and roughly 3.9% taken by the ten largest. The material was unstimulated CD8+ T cells sorted from spleen or lymph node cells, obtained before transplant. The receptors derive from a human donor who was the organ donor for an intestinal transplant.

With respect to this clone: Other DNA variants within this sample encode the same CDR3. The CDR3 region has the DNA TGTGCCAGCAGTTACGGACAGGGAAGGACTGAAGCTTTCTTT. Protein: CASSYGQGRTEAFF. The chain joins TRBV6-5 to TRBJ1-1; the match to TRBD1 covers 8 bases. Germline V CDR1 and CDR2: MNHEY, SVGAGI. V lost 2 bases to trimming and J lost 5 bases; unmatched junction nucleotides: 4. CDR3 length: 14 amino acids.

V is TRBV4-2 and J is TRBJ1-5, with D hard to call. CDR1 LGHNA and CDR2 YNFKEQ come from the germline V gene. Trimming left V 3 bases short and J 0 bases short, with 3 bases between. The CDR3 spans 13 residues. In DNA, the CDR3 is TGTGCCAGCAGCCACCATAGCAATCAGCCCCAGCATTTT. It translates to CASSHHSNQPQHF.

The V call is TRBV27, the J call TRBJ2-3; unclear D gene. Trimming took off 4 bases at V and 2 bases at J, with 10 bases between the two ends. Looked up from germline, CDR1 is MNHEY and CDR2 is SMNVEV (reference sequence). There are 14 residues in the CDR3. Here the CDR3 DNA reads TGTGCCAGCAGTTGGGCACCGTCCACAGATACGCAGTATTTT. Its translation is CASSWAPSTDTQYF.

The J gene is TRBJ2-1, the V gene TRBV6-4; the D gene is possibly TRBD1 (5 bases). Germline values: CDR1 MRHNA, CDR2 SNTAGT. The CDR3 contains 15 residues. V lost 2 bases and J lost 1, with 9 bases in between. CDR3 bases: TGTGCCAGCAGTGACGAAGCAGGGTCCTACAATGAGCAGTTCTTC. This encodes CASSDEAGSYNEQFF.

The V and J genes are TRBV19 and TRBJ2-5; possible D gene TRBD1, 6 bases. There are 13 residues in the CDR3. The V gene lost 3 bases and the J gene lost 3 bases, with 8 bases spanning the gap. Germline V CDR1 and CDR2: LNHDA, SQIVND (reference sequence). The CDR3 protein is CASSMDREETQYF. CDR3 coding DNA: TGTGCCAGTAGTATGGACAGAGAAGAGACCCAGTACTTC. The whole variable domain, remainder taken from reference TRBV19 and TRBJ2-5, is DGGITQSPKYLFRKEGQNVTLSCEQNLNHDAMYWYRQDPGQGLRLIYYSQIVNDFQKGDIAEGYSVSREKKESFPLTVTSAQKNPTAFYLCASSMDREETQYFGPGTRLLVL.

The V call is TRBV27, the J call TRBJ2-2; possibly TRBD2 for D (5 bases). The germline V and J ends were trimmed by 0 bases and 0 bases, with 5 bases remaining between them. The CDR3 is 15 amino acids. Germline V gene sequence: CDR1 MNHEY, CDR2 SMNVEV (reference sequence). The CDR3 sequence: CASSLSGTNTGELFF. For the CDR3, the DNA is TGTGCCAGCAGTTTATCCGGGACGAACACCGGGGAGCTGTTTTTT.

The rearrangement uses TRBV10-3 and TRBJ2-1; TRBD2 might be the D (5 bases). Germline lookup yields CDR1 ENHRY and CDR2 SYGVKD. The CDR3 is 15 amino acids. V dropped 2 bases and J dropped 0 bases, with 8 bases sitting between them. Here the CDR3 reads CAISETRDSYNEQFF. The CDR3 DNA follows: TGTGCCATCAGTGAGACTAGAGACTCCTACAATGAGCAGTTCTTC.

The chain combines TRBV27 with TRBJ2-2; the D is unclear. The V end was cut by 7 bases, the J end by 2 bases, with 11 bases between. CDR1 MNHEY and CDR2 SMNVEV come from the germline V gene (reference sequence). The CDR3 consists of 14 residues. CDR3 residues: CASKIPGNTGELFF. CDR3 in DNA: TGTGCCAGCAAAATTCCAGGCAACACCGGGGAGCTGTTTTTT.

The chain combines TRBV6-4 with TRBJ2-3; D might be TRBD2 (6 bases). The CDR3 consists of 14 residues. CDR1 and CDR2 from the germline V gene are MRHNA and SNTAGT. V lost 5 bases, J lost 1 base, and 10 bases lay in between. The CDR3 nucleotides are TGTGCCAGCAGTCCTTCTAGCGGCACAGATACGCAGTATTTT. Translated, it gives CASSPSSGTDTQYF.

The V call is TRBV6-1, the J call TRBJ2-3; TRBD1 aligns across 7 bases. CDR1 is MNHNS, CDR2 SASEGT, per germline. With V trimmed by 4 bases and J by 2 bases, 3 bases remained unmatched. The CDR3 consists of 14 residues. CDR3 loop: CASSGGTVTDTQYF. The CDR3, as DNA: TGTGCCAGCAGTGGAGGGACAGTCACAGATACGCAGTATTTT.

This chain uses TRBV4-3 with TRBJ1-1; no clear D. This CDR3 is built from 14 residues. The V end lost 0 bases, the J end lost 3 bases, and 8 bases lay between the germline ends. Germline CDR1 and CDR2: LGHNA and YSLEER. CDR3 DNA sequence: TGCGCCAGCAGCCAAGATGGAGGGTACACTGAAGCTTTCTTT. Amino acid sequence: CASSQDGGYTEAFF.

V is TRBV28 and J is TRBJ2-5; 8 bases are shared with TRBD2. V shed 5 bases, J shed 9 bases, and the junction held 17 bases outside the gene matches. The CDR3 extends over 16 amino acids. CDR1 is MDHEN and CDR2 is SYDVKM in the germline V gene. This CDR3 reads CASSTKLVSGAVAQYF. The CDR3 DNA follows: TGTGCCAGCAGTACCAAGTTGGTTAGCGGGGCTGTGGCCCAGTACTTC.

This rearrangement joins TRBV27 to TRBJ1-2, with D possibly TRBD1 on 6 matching bases. Trimming took off 0 bases at V and 6 bases at J, with 11 bases between the two ends. The CDR3 loop spans 14 amino acids. CDR1 MNHEY and CDR2 SMNVEV come from the germline V gene (reference sequence). CDR3 coding DNA: TGTGCCAGCAGTTTATCCCACAGGGTGGATGGCTACACCTTC. Protein sequence: CASSLSHRVDGYTF.

The CDR3 spells CASTLLGPDTQYF. The CDR3 DNA is TGTGCCAGCACCCTACTGGGGCCAGATACGCAGTATTTT. The chain couples TRBV2 to TRBJ2-3, with D perhaps matching TRBD1 (5 bases). Trimming took off 7 bases at V and 4 bases at J, with 12 bases between the two ends. In germline, CDR1 is SNHLY, CDR2 FYNNEI. The CDR3 extends over 13 amino acids.

The gene calls are TRBV2 and TRBJ1-4, with 9 bases aligning to TRBD1. This CDR3 is built from 17 residues. Germline V CDR1 and CDR2: SNHLY, FYNNEI. V shed 6 bases and J 4 bases; nucleotides not matched to a gene: 12. CDR3 residues: CASSQSLQGADNEKLFF. The CDR3 nucleotides read TGTGCCAGCAGCCAGAGTCTACAGGGGGCTGATAATGAAAAACTGTTTTTT.

The V gene is TRBV27, the J gene TRBJ1-5; D may be TRBD1 (6 bases). The CDR3 is 14 amino acids. Germline V gene lookup returns CDR1 MNHEY and CDR2 SMNVEV (reference sequence). Trimming removed 4 bases from V and 3 bases from J, with 10 bases in between. CDR3 coding DNA: TGTGCCAGCAGTTCCCAGGGGACCAATCAGCCCCAGCATTTT. Protein sequence: CASSSQGTNQPQHF.

The gene calls are TRBV9 and TRBJ2-3, with TRBD2 identical over 8 bases. The CDR3 is 15 residues long. Germline trimming cut 7 bases from V and 4 bases from J; bases unmatched to any gene: 11. The germline V gene encodes CDR1 SGDLS and CDR2 YYNGEE. This chain's CDR3 is CASGRGATGSDTQYF. In DNA, the CDR3 is TGTGCCAGCGGGCGGGGGGCTACGGGTTCAGATACGCAGTATTTT.

The chain links TRBV10-1 to TRBJ1-5; D may be TRBD1 (5 bases). Germline CDR1 reads WNHNN; CDR2 reads SYGVQD (reference sequence). The CDR3 is made up of 17 amino acids. Trimming took off 3 bases at V and 7 bases at J, with 22 bases between the two ends. The CDR3 protein is CASSDFGGGTRRQPQHF. The DNA for the CDR3 is TGCGCCAGCAGTGATTTCGGTGGGGGGACCCGGCGGCAGCCCCAGCATTTT.

The chain couples TRBV27 to TRBJ2-7; D is possibly TRBD2 (5 bases). V shed 6 bases and J shed 5 bases, with 14 bases lying between them. There are 13 residues in the CDR3. The germline CDR1 and CDR2 sequences are MNHEY and SMNVEV (reference sequence). CDR3 sequence reads: CASSPIGGNEQYV. In DNA form, the CDR3 reads TGTGCCAGCAGCCCGATAGGAGGAAACGAGCAGTACGTC.

The rearrangement joins TRBV9 to TRBJ1-2, with 7 bases aligning to TRBD1. This CDR3 region has 15 residues. Germline V gene sequence: CDR1 SGDLS, CDR2 YYNGEE. Germline trimming cut 7 bases from V and 2 bases from J; bases unmatched to any gene: 11. In DNA form, the CDR3 reads TGTGCCAGCGGGGAATCGACAGGGTTCAACTATGGCTACACCTTC. Its protein is CASGESTGFNYGYTF. The complete variable domain, with remaining parts taken from reference TRBV9 and TRBJ1-2, reads DSGVTQTPKHLITATGQRVTLRCSPRSGDLSVYWYQQSLDQGLQFLIQYYNGEERAKGNILERFSAQQFPDLHSELNLSSLELGDSALYFCASGESTGFNYGYTFGSGTRLTVV.

This clone occurred a few times. The chain uses TRBV28 and TRBJ2-3, with 7 positions matching TRBD2. This CDR3 is 16 amino acids long. Germline lookup yields CDR1 MDHEN and CDR2 SYDVKM. The J segment lost 6 bases and the V segment lost 3 bases, leaving 12 bases of the junction unmatched. CDR3 bases: TGTGCCAGCAGTTTTGAGACTAGCTCTTCTCTGGATACGCAGTATTTT. Protein product: CASSFETSSSLDTQYF. The full variable domain, in which reference TRBV28 and TRBJ2-3 provide the parts outside the CDR3, is DVKVTQSSRYLVKRTGEKVFLECVQDMDHENMFWYRQDPGLGLRLIYFSYDVKMKEKGDIPEGYSVSREKKERFSLILESASTNQTSMYLCASSFETSSSLDTQYFGPGTRLTVL.

The CDR3 protein is CASSLNPRHRDPNANTGELFF. Here the CDR3 DNA reads TGCGCCAGCAGCTTGAATCCGCGGCACAGGGACCCGAACGCGAACACCGGGGAGCTGTTTTTT. The V and J genes are TRBV5-1 and TRBJ2-2; D might be TRBD1 (6 bases). The length of the CDR3 is 21 residues. V lost 1 base, J lost 0 bases, and 25 bases lay in between. The germline CDR1 and CDR2 sequences are SGHRS and YFSETQ.